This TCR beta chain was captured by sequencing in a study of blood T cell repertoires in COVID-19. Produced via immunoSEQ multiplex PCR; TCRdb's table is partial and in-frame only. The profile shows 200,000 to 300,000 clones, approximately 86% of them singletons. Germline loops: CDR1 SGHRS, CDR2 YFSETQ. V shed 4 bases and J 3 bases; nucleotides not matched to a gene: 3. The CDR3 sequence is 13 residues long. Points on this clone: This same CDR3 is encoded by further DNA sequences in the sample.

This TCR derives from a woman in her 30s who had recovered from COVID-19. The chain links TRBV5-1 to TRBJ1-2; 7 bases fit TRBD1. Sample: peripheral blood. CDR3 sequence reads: CASSGQGDYGYTF. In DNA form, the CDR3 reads TGCGCCAGCAGCGGTCAGGGGGACTATGGCTACACCTTC.